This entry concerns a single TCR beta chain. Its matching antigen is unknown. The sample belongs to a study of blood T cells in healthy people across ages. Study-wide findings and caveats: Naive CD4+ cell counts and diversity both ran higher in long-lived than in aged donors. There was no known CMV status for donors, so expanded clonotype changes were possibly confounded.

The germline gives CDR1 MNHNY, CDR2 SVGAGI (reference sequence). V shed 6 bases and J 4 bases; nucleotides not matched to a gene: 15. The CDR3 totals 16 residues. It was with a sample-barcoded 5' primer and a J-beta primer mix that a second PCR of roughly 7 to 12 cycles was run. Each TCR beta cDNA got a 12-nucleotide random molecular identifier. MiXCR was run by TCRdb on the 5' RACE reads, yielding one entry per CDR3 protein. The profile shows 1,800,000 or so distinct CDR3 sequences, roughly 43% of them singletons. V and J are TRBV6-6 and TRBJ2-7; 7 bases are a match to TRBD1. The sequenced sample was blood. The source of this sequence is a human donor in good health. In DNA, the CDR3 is TGTGCCAGCAGCTACGCCACGGGACAGCCTCTTTACGAGCAGTACTTC. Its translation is CASSYATGQPLYEQYF.